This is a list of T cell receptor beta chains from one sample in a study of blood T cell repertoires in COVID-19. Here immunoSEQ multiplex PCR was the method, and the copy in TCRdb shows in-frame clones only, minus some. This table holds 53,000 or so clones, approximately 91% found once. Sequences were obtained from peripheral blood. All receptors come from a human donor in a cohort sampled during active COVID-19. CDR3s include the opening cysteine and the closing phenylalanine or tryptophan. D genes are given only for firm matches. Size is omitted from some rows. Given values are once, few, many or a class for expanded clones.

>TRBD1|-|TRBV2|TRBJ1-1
TGTGCCAGCAGTGAAGGGACAGGGTATACTGAAGCTTTCTTT
CASSEGTGYTEAFF
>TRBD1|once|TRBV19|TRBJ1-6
TGTGCCAGTAACGGACAGGGACGGAATTCACCCCTCCACTTT
CASNGQGRNSPLHF
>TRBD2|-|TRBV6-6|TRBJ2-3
TGTGCCTCTCGGGGGGGACAAAATGTAGATACGCAGTATTTT
CASRGGQNVDTQYF
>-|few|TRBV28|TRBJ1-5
TGTGCCAGCAGCACCACCGGTCAGCCCCAGCATTTT
CASSTTGQPQHF
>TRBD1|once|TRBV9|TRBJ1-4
TGTGCCAGCAGCGCCGATGAGGCAGGGGGCCGTGCGCTGTTTTTT
CASSADEAGGRALFF
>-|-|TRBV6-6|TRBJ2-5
TGTGCCAGCAGTAAACGGGGGCAAGAGACCCAGTACTTC
CASSKRGQETQYF
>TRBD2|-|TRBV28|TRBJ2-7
TGTGCCAGCCAGGGACTAGCGGGAGGGCCGGGCGAGCAGTACTTC
CASQGLAGGPGEQYF
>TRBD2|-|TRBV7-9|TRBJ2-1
TGTGCCAGCAGCTTATTAGCGGGAGGGCCCGAAGTTCAGTTCTTC
CASSLLAGGPEVQFF
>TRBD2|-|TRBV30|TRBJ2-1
TGTGCCTGGAGTGTAGGCGATAAGACTAGCCGGTTCTTC
CAWSVGDKTSRFF
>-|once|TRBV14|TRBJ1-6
TGTGCCAGCAGCGGGACACGGGGTTCGCCCCTCCACTTT
CASSGTRGSPLHF
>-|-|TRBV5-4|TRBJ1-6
TGTGCCAGCAGCCGCGGACAGATCTATAATTCACCCCTCCACTTT
CASSRGQIYNSPLHF
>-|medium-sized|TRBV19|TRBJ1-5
TGTGCCAGTAGTATCTGGGGACTTGTGAATCAGCCCCAGCATTTT
CASSIWGLVNQPQHF
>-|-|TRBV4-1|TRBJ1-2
TGCGCCAGCAGCCAAGATCGAGGAGGCTACACCTTC
CASSQDRGGYTF
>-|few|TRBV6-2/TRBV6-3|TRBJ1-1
TGTGCCAGCAGTTTCCCCCCGGGCCCGGGGACTGAAGCTTTCTTT
CASSFPPGPGTEAFF
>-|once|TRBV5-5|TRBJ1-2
TGTGCCAGCAGCTCGAAGCAGGGAAGCTATGGCTACACCTTC
CASSSKQGSYGYTF
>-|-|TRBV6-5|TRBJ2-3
TGTGCCAGCAGTTACTCTCCCTACACAGATACGCAGTATTTT
CASSYSPYTDTQYF